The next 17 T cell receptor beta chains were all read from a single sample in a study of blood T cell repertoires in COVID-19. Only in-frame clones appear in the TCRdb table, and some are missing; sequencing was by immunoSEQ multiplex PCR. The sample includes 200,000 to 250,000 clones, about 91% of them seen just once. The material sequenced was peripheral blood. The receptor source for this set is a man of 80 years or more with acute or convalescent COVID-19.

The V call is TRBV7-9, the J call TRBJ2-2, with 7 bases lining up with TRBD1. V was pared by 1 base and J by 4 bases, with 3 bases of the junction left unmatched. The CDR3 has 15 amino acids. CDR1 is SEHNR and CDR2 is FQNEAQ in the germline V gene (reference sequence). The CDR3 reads CASSLVSGGTGELFF. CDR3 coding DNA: TGTGCCAGCAGCTTAGTTTCAGGGGGCACCGGGGAGCTGTTTTTT.

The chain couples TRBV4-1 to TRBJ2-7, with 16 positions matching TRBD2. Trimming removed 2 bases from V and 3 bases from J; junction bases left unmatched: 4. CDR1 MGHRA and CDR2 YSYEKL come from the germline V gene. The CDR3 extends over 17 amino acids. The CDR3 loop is CASSQPGLAGGVYEQYF. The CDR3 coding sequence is TGCGCCAGCAGCCAACCGGGACTAGCGGGGGGGGTCTACGAGCAGTACTTC.

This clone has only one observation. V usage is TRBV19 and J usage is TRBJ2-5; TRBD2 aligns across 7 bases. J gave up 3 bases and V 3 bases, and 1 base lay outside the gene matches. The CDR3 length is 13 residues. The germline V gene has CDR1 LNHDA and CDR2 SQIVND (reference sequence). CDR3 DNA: TGTGCCAGTAGTATCCTAGCGGAAGAGACCCAGTACTTC. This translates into CASSILAEETQYF.

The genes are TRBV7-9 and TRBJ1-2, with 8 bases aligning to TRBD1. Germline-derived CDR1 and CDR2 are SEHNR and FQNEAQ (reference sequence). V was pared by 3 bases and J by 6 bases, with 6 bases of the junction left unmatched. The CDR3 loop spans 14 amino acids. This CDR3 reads CASSFQGAGDGYTF. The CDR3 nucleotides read TGTGCCAGCAGCTTCCAGGGGGCAGGAGATGGCTACACCTTC.

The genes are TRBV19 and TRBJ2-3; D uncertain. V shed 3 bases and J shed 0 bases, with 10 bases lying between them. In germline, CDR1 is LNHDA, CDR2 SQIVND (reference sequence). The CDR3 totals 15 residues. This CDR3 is CASSMNGASTDTQYF. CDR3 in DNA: TGTGCCAGTAGTATGAATGGAGCAAGCACAGATACGCAGTATTTT.

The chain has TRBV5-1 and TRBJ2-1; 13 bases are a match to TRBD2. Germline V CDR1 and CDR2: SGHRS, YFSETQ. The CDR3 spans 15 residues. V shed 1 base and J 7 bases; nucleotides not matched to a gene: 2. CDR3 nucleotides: TGCGCCAGCAGCTTGAGGACTAGCGGGGGAAATGAGCAGTTCTTC. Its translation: CASSLRTSGGNEQFF.

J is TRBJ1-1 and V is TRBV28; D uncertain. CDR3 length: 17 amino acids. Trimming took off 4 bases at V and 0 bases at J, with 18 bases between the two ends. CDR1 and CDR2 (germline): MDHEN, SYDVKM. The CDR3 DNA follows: TGTGCCAGCAGTTCTCCTAGAGAATCGGGGATGAACACTGAAGCTTTCTTT. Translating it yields CASSSPRESGMNTEAFF.

This CDR3 reads CASRGGQGAKPQHF. The DNA of the CDR3 is TGTGCCAGCAGGGGGGGACAGGGGGCCAAGCCCCAGCATTTT. The rearrangement uses TRBV28 and TRBJ1-5; 12 positions match TRBD1. CDR3 length equals 14 residues. Trimming cost V 6 bases and J 8 bases; bases outside gene matches: 5. Germline V gives CDR1 MDHEN, CDR2 SYDVKM. Looking up the rest from reference TRBV28 and TRBJ1-5 gives the full variable domain: DVKVTQSSRYLVKRTGEKVFLECVQDMDHENMFWYRQDPGLGLRLIYFSYDVKMKEKGDIPEGYSVSREKKERFSLILESASTNQTSMYLCASRGGQGAKPQHFGDGTRLSIL.

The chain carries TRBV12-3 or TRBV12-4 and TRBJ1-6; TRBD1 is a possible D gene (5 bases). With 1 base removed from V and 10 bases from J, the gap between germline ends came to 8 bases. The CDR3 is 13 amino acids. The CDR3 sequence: CASSLGAGSPLHF. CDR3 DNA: TGTGCCAGCAGTTTAGGGGCAGGGTCACCCCTCCACTTT.

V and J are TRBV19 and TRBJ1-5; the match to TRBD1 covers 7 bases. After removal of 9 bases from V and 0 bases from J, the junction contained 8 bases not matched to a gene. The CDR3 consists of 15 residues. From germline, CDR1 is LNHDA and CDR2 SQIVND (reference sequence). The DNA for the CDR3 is TGTGCCAGACCGGACAGGCCCTATAGCAATCAGCCCCAGCATTTT. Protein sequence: CARPDRPYSNQPQHF.

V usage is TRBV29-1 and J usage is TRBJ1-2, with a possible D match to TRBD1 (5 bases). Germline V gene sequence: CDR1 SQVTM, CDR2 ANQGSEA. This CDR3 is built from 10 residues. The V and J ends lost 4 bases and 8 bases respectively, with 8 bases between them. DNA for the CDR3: TGCAGCGTTGCCGACAGCGGCTACACCTTC. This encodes CSVADSGYTF.

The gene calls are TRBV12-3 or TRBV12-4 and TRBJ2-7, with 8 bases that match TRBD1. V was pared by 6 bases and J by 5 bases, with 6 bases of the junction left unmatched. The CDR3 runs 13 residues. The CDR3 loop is CASSLDRENEQYF. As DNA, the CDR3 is TGTGCCAGCAGCCTGGACAGGGAGAACGAGCAGTACTTC.

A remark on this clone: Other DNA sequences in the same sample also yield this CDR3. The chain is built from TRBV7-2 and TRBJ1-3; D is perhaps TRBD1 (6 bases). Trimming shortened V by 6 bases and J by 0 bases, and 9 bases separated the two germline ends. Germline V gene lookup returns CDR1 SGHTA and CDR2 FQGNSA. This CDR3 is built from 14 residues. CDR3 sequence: CASSPQGSGNTIYF. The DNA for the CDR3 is TGTGCCAGCAGTCCACAGGGCTCTGGAAACACCATATATTTT.

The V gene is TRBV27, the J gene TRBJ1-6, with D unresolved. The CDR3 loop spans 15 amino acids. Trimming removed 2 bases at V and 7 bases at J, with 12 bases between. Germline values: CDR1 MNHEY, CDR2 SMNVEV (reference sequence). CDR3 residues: CASSLEGFENSPLHF. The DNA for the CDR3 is TGTGCCAGCAGTTTAGAGGGTTTTGAGAATTCACCCCTCCACTTT.

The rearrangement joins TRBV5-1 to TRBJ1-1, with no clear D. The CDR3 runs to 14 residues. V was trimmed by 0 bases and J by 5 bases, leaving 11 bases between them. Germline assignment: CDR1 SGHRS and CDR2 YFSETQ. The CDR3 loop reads CASSLDGSGTEAFF. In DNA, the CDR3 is TGCGCCAGCAGCTTGGATGGGAGCGGGACTGAAGCTTTCTTT.

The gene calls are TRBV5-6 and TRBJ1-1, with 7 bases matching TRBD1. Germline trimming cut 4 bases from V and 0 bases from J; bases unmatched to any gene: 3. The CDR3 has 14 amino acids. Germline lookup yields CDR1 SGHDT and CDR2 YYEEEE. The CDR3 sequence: CASSRTGVNTEAFF. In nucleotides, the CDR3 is TGTGCCAGCAGCAGAACAGGGGTGAACACTGAAGCTTTCTTT.

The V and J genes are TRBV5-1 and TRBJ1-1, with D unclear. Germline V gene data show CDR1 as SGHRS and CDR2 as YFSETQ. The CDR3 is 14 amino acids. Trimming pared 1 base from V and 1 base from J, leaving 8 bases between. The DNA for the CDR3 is TGCGCCAGCAGCTTGACAGCCACGAACACTGAAGCTTTCTTT. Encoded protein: CASSLTATNTEAFF.